This T cell receptor beta chain was captured in a study of high-grade serous ovarian cancer treatment subgroups. As for the study in general: Mean per sample: around 14,000 reads, just under 7,500 unique TCR beta rearrangements. Study observations and caveats: Repertoire similarity ranged about 0.095 to 0.79 between tumors of one patient. Only CDR3 was analyzed; CDR1 and CDR2 were not.

Tumor samples were obtained before definitive surgery or chemotherapy. Clones were sequenced by immunoSEQ multiplex PCR, and TCRdb holds only the in-frame ones, with some missing. Seen here are around 5,000 clones, around 66% observed once, and the top ten hold 13% to 15%. This clone has a single count. Its antigen is as yet unknown. The CDR3 is 14 amino acids. CDR1 is WSHSY, CDR2 SAAADI, per germline. V shed 3 bases and J shed 6 bases, with 14 bases lying between them. V and J are TRBV10-2 and TRBJ1-2; D uncertain. The sequenced material came from tumor tissue. This clonotype originated in a human donor with high-grade serous ovarian cancer. CDR3 nucleotide sequence: TGCGCCAGCAGTGAAGATCCTTACTGGGATGGCTACACCTTC. This encodes CASSEDPYWDGYTF.